These T cell receptor beta chains were read from a single sample in a study of cytotoxic CD8 clonotypes in ibrutinib-treated CLL. The table came from immunoSEQ multiplex PCR; TCRdb's copy has only in-frame clones and leaves some out. The data show 150,000 or so clones, 81% seen once. The sample in question was PBMCs, obtained after 12 months of ibrutinib treatment. All receptors come from a human donor with chronic lymphocytic leukemia. Both conserved end residues are part of each CDR3. Fields, in order: clone size, V gene, D gene, J gene, CDR3 DNA, CDR3 protein. The D gene is left open where the match is weak. A clone size is listed for some rows: how often the clone was seen (once, few, many), or a class if it is expanded.

size: few
V: TRBV18
D: TRBD1
J: TRBJ1-2
DNA: TGTGCCAGCTCACTACAGGGGCCCTATGGCTACACCTTC
CDR3: CASSLQGPYGYTF

size: NA
V: TRBV7-2
D: TRBD1
J: TRBJ2-3
DNA: TGTGCCAGCAGCTTTAGGCGAGGGGGCGATTCCCCAGATACGCAGTATTTT
CDR3: CASSFRRGGDSPDTQYF

size: NA
V: TRBV4-1
D: TRBD1
J: TRBJ2-1
DNA: TGCGCCAGCAGTAAGGACAGGGGAATAAAGCGGCCCAATGAGCAGTTCTTC
CDR3: CASSKDRGIKRPNEQFF

size: many
V: TRBV7-2
D: NA
J: TRBJ1-2
DNA: TGTGCCAGCAGCTTAGACGGATATGGCTACACCTTC
CDR3: CASSLDGYGYTF

size: NA
V: TRBV5-1
D: TRBD1
J: TRBJ1-5
DNA: TGCGCCAGCAGCTTCAGGGGGGGTCAGCCCCAGCATTTT
CDR3: CASSFRGGQPQHF

size: few
V: TRBV6-5
D: NA
J: TRBJ1-5
DNA: TGTGCCAGCAGTTACTCCTACGATCAGCCCCAGCATTTT
CDR3: CASSYSYDQPQHF

size: few
V: TRBV27
D: TRBD1
J: TRBJ1-2
DNA: TGTGCCAGCAGTTTCCAAGGACAGGGAGGCTACACCTTC
CDR3: CASSFQGQGGYTF

size: NA
V: TRBV7-2
D: NA
J: TRBJ1-3
DNA: TGTGCCAGCAGCTTAGTACAGTTCTCTGGAAACACCATATATTTT
CDR3: CASSLVQFSGNTIYF

size: NA
V: TRBV27
D: TRBD2
J: TRBJ2-3
DNA: TGTGCCAGCAGTTTAGTTCTAGCGGGAGCACCAGATACGCAGTATTTT
CDR3: CASSLVLAGAPDTQYF

size: NA
V: TRBV9
D: TRBD1
J: TRBJ2-1
DNA: TGTGCCAGCAGCGTAGCCGGACAGGTTGGGGGAGAGCAGTTCTTC
CDR3: CASSVAGQVGGEQFF

size: once
V: TRBV5-4
D: NA
J: TRBJ1-2
DNA: TGTGCCAGCCGGAGTGGGGGGGGTAGCATACCCGATGGCTACACCTTC
CDR3: CASRSGGGSIPDGYTF

size: NA
V: TRBV19
D: NA
J: TRBJ2-7
DNA: TGTGCCAGTAGCAGACAGATCTACGAGCAGTACTTC
CDR3: CASSRQIYEQYF

size: NA
V: TRBV4-3
D: TRBD1
J: TRBJ2-7
DNA: TGCGCCAGCAGCCAACCCGACAGGGTCCACGAGCAGTACTTC
CDR3: CASSQPDRVHEQYF

size: NA
V: TRBV11-2
D: NA
J: TRBJ2-1
DNA: TGTGCCAGCAGCTTAAGGGCCGATGGGGGAGCCTACAATGAGCAGTTCTTC
CDR3: CASSLRADGGAYNEQFF

size: few
V: TRBV19
D: NA
J: TRBJ1-6
DNA: TGTGCCAGTTCAGACAGGCCGAGCTCCTATAATTCACCCCTCCACTTT
CDR3: CASSDRPSSYNSPLHF

size: NA
V: TRBV4-3
D: NA
J: TRBJ1-1
DNA: TGCGCCAGCAGCCACATCCGGGAGAACACTGAAGCTTTCTTT
CDR3: CASSHIRENTEAFF

size: NA
V: TRBV6-5
D: NA
J: TRBJ2-3
DNA: TGTGCCAGCAGTACAACAGGGAGTTCGCAGTATTTT
CDR3: CASSTTGSSQYF

size: once
V: TRBV7-2
D: TRBD2
J: TRBJ2-5
DNA: TGTGCCAGCAGCATAACTAGCGGGGGGTTGTACCAAGAGACCCAGTACTTC
CDR3: CASSITSGGLYQETQYF

size: NA
V: TRBV28
D: NA
J: TRBJ1-1
DNA: TGTGCCAGCAGAGCTGAGACAGGCCTGAACACTGAAGCTTTCTTT
CDR3: CASRAETGLNTEAFF

size: NA
V: TRBV28
D: NA
J: TRBJ1-3
DNA: TGTGCCAGCAGTTTAATAGGGGCCTCTGGAAACACCATATATTTT
CDR3: CASSLIGASGNTIYF

size: once
V: TRBV27
D: TRBD2
J: TRBJ2-7
DNA: TGTGCCAGCAGTCGAGGACTAGTTGGTAACTACGAGCAGTACTTC
CDR3: CASSRGLVGNYEQYF

size: NA
V: TRBV7-8
D: NA
J: TRBJ1-5
DNA: TGTGCCAGCAGCCTAGACGGGACCAATCAGCCCCAGCATTTT
CDR3: CASSLDGTNQPQHF

size: NA
V: TRBV6-5
D: NA
J: TRBJ2-1
DNA: TGTGCCAGCAGTTACGAGGCGGATTCCTACAATGAGCAGTTCTTC
CDR3: CASSYEADSYNEQFF

size: NA
V: TRBV30
D: TRBD2
J: TRBJ2-1
DNA: TGTGCCTGGTTTCGACGGACTAGCGGGGAAATTTACAATGAGCAGTTCTTC
CDR3: CAWFRRTSGEIYNEQFF

size: NA
V: TRBV6-1
D: TRBD1
J: TRBJ1-1
DNA: TGTGCCAGCAGTGAAAATGGCTACAGGGGGTCGGGTGAAGCTTTCTTT
CDR3: CASSENGYRGSGEAFF

size: NA
V: TRBV7-2
D: NA
J: TRBJ2-4
DNA: TGTGCCAGCAGCTTCGGGGGGCTGACCAAAAACATTCAGTACTTC
CDR3: CASSFGGLTKNIQYF

size: NA
V: TRBV6-5
D: NA
J: TRBJ2-7
DNA: TGTGCCAGCAGTTTAAGCAGGGGAAGGACCTACGAGCAGTACTTC
CDR3: CASSLSRGRTYEQYF

size: NA
V: TRBV7-9
D: NA
J: TRBJ1-5
DNA: TGTGCCAGCAGCTCAGTTAGCAATCAGCCCCAGCATTTT
CDR3: CASSSVSNQPQHF

size: NA
V: TRBV5-1
D: NA
J: TRBJ2-7
DNA: TGCGCCAGCAGCTTGGTAGAGAGATCCCACGCCCGCTCCTACGAGCAGTACTTC
CDR3: CASSLVERSHARSYEQYF

size: NA
V: TRBV28
D: NA
J: TRBJ1-4
DNA: TGTGCCAGCAGTCCCCCCGGACAGATGAGGAACGAAAAACTGTTTTTT
CDR3: CASSPPGQMRNEKLFF

size: NA
V: TRBV6-5
D: NA
J: TRBJ1-2
DNA: TGTGCCAGCAGTCCCAGCGCGGGTCTTGGCTATGGCTACACCTTC
CDR3: CASSPSAGLGYGYTF

size: NA
V: TRBV7-2
D: NA
J: TRBJ1-2
DNA: TGTGCCAGCAGCTTAGAACCAGGGAACTATGGCTACACCTTC
CDR3: CASSLEPGNYGYTF

size: NA
V: TRBV10-3
D: TRBD1
J: TRBJ1-5
DNA: TGTGCCAGCAGGGACAGGGCGGCGAATCAGCCCCAGCATTTT
CDR3: CASRDRAANQPQHF

size: NA
V: TRBV2
D: NA
J: TRBJ2-7
DNA: TGTGCCAGCAGTGAAAATAGATTCGAGCAGTACTTC
CDR3: CASSENRFEQYF

size: once
V: TRBV5-1
D: TRBD1
J: TRBJ2-7
DNA: TGCGCCAGCAGCCCCGCACCGGGACAGGGTCGATACGAGCAGTACTTC
CDR3: CASSPAPGQGRYEQYF

size: NA
V: TRBV7-3
D: NA
J: TRBJ2-1
DNA: TGTGCCAGCAGCTTAATCTCCTTACTCCAAACCTCCTACAATGAGCAGTTCTTC
CDR3: CASSLISLLQTSYNEQFF

size: NA
V: TRBV7-2
D: NA
J: TRBJ1-3
DNA: TGTGCCAGCAGCCGCAGCAGGGGTGGAAACACCATATATTTT
CDR3: CASSRSRGGNTIYF

size: NA
V: TRBV9
D: NA
J: TRBJ2-3
DNA: TGTGCCAGCAGCGCGGCGGGGTTTGGGCGCCCAGATACGCAGTATTTT
CDR3: CASSAAGFGRPDTQYF

size: NA
V: TRBV5-4
D: NA
J: TRBJ1-2
DNA: TGTGCCAGCAGCTTGATTTCCGGTTACGGCTACACCTTC
CDR3: CASSLISGYGYTF

size: NA
V: TRBV28
D: TRBD2
J: TRBJ2-3
DNA: TGTGCCAGCAGCAGCGGGGACACAGATACGCAGTATTTT
CDR3: CASSSGDTDTQYF

size: NA
V: TRBV28
D: TRBD1
J: TRBJ2-7
DNA: TGTGCCAGCAGATTCACGACAGGGAGTTCCTACGAGCAGTACTTC
CDR3: CASRFTTGSSYEQYF

size: NA
V: TRBV5-1
D: NA
J: TRBJ2-7
DNA: TGCGCCAGCAGCTTTAGCGTACGAACCTACGAGCAGTACTTC
CDR3: CASSFSVRTYEQYF

size: NA
V: TRBV28
D: TRBD1
J: TRBJ1-5
DNA: TGTGCCAGCAGTTTCGCTGACAGGGACAATCAGCCCCAGCATTTT
CDR3: CASSFADRDNQPQHF

size: NA
V: TRBV28
D: NA
J: TRBJ1-1
DNA: TGTGCCAGCAGGATGGGCGGGGGCAATGAAGCTTTCTTT
CDR3: CASRMGGGNEAFF

size: NA
V: TRBV7-2
D: TRBD1
J: TRBJ2-7
DNA: TGTGCCAGCAGCTTCCGGGGACAGGGGGTCGGCGAGCAGTACTTC
CDR3: CASSFRGQGVGEQYF

size: NA
V: TRBV6-5
D: NA
J: TRBJ1-4
DNA: TGTGCCAGCAGTTACTCTTATCAAACTAATGAAAAACTGTTTTTT
CDR3: CASSYSYQTNEKLFF

size: few
V: TRBV6-1
D: TRBD1
J: TRBJ1-5
DNA: TGTGCCAGCATTGGGACAGGGGGCAATCAGCCCCAGCATTTT
CDR3: CASIGTGGNQPQHF

size: NA
V: TRBV7-3
D: NA
J: TRBJ2-3
DNA: TGTGCCAGCAGCTTCTACACAGATACGCAGTATTTT
CDR3: CASSFYTDTQYF

size: NA
V: TRBV6-5
D: NA
J: TRBJ2-5
DNA: TGTGCCAGCAGTGAAACTCCAGGGAAAGAGACCCAGTACTTC
CDR3: CASSETPGKETQYF

size: NA
V: TRBV6-1
D: TRBD1
J: TRBJ1-4
DNA: TGTGCCAGCAGTGAAGCTGGACAGGGGAAGGAAAAACTGTTTTTT
CDR3: CASSEAGQGKEKLFF

size: NA
V: TRBV28
D: NA
J: TRBJ1-1
DNA: TGTGCCAGCAGTTACAAAAGAATGAACACTGAAGCTTTCTTT
CDR3: CASSYKRMNTEAFF

size: NA
V: TRBV5-1
D: NA
J: TRBJ2-7
DNA: TGCGCCAGCAGCCGCCCGAATACCCACTCCTACGAGCAGTACTTC
CDR3: CASSRPNTHSYEQYF

size: few
V: TRBV28
D: NA
J: TRBJ1-2
DNA: TGTGCCAGCAGTCCTAGTAGCACAGGGACCTATGGCTACACCTTC
CDR3: CASSPSSTGTYGYTF